One T cell receptor beta chain is described in this entry. One entry per CDR3 protein results from TCRdb running MiXCR on the PCR reads. The sample carries tens of thousands of distinct CDR3 sequences, about three fifths recorded once. V was cut by 4 bases and J by 12 bases, with 13 bases left in between. Germline V gene sequence: CDR1 LNHDA, CDR2 SQIVND (reference sequence). The CDR3 is made up of 12 amino acids. The data were obtained in a study of vaccination and CD4 T cells after COVID-19. Overall study context: Convalescent donors: six male, four female; seven Caucasian, two Asian, one multiracial, two Hispanic. Post-COVID draws followed diagnosis by a median around 92 days (range 35 to 161). Post-vaccine sample collection happened at a median of 72 days after dose two, ranging 14 to 241.

V and J are TRBV19 and TRBJ2-1; D is possibly TRBD2 (6 bases). The TCR sequence derives from a human donor who had recovered from COVID-19. Sequenced here: CD4+ T cells from blood, sampled before SARS-CoV-2 vaccination. The CDR3 DNA reads as TGTGCCAGTAGTACGGCGGGGACTCCGCAGTTCTTC. Translating gives CASSTAGTPQFF.